The clone carrying this T cell receptor (beta chain) is categorized as medium-sized. The antigen is unknown. Germline V gene lookup returns CDR1 MNHEY and CDR2 SVGAGI. Trimming took 6 bases from V and 8 from J; bases not matched to a gene: 12. This CDR3 is 15 amino acids long. One entry per CDR3 protein, called by TCRdb with MiXCR from the 5' RACE reads. The sample carries 7,400 or so distinct CDR3 sequences, roughly 40% recorded once. Findings of the study overall: Larger-cohort validation covered only one TCR beta V-J rearrangement. The TCR gene usage of tumor memory CD4+ T cells clustered together with blood and lymph node memory CD4+ cells and with lymph node naive CD4+ cells. Tumor Treg TCRs overlapped most with tumor naive CD4+ cells.

The memory fraction was CD4+CD45RO+CD25- cells. This chain joins TRBV6-5 and TRBJ1-1; 10 nucleotides match TRBD1. Sequenced material: memory CD4+ T cells sorted from blood. Subset reported: memory CD4+ T cells, CD4+CD45RO+CD25-. This sequence was found in a female donor with breast cancer. CDR3 region: CASSSTGTGELEAFF. The CDR3 DNA reads TGTGCCAGCAGCTCAACCGGGACAGGGGAGTTGGAAGCTTTCTTT.